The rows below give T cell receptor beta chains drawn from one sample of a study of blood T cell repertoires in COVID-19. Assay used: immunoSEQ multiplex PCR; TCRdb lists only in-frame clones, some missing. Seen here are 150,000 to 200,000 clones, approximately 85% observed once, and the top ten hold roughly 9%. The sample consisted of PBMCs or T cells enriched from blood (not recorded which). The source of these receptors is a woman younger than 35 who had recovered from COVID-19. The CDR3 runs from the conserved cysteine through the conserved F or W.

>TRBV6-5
CASHREYNSPLHF
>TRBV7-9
CASSQTGTANEKLFF
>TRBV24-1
CATSEKLDEFSYEQYF
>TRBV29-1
CSVISGAQETQYF
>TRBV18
CASSASGTVTEAFF
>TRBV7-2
CASSDTVSYTF
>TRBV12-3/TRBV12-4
CASRYQENTEAFF
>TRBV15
CATSRIGLAREQYF
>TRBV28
CASTLGGVSGYEQYF
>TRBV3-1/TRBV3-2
CASSQVASGLNEQFF
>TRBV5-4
CASSSETGWAEAFF
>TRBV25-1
CASSGRGGGDTEAFF
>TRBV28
CASRGGGAVNTEAFF
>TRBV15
CATSRGQIRSGGAGDTQYF
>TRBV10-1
CASSGTSGKQFF
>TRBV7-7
CASSAGLAGKETQYF
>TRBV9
CASSDRLALNTGELFF
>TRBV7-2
CASSWGDSTYEQYF
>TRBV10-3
CAISEEQGRHSAEQYF
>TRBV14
CASSRHSAHVRGYRYNSPLHF
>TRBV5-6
CASSLALTGTNYGYTF
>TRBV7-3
CASSGDSAYNEQFF
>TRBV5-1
CASSSTGVEQYF
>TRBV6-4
CASSDSTSTDTQYF
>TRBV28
CASSQIPGGLSDTEAFF
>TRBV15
CATSRNTGDYGYTF
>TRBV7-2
CASSLTTGVGQPQHF